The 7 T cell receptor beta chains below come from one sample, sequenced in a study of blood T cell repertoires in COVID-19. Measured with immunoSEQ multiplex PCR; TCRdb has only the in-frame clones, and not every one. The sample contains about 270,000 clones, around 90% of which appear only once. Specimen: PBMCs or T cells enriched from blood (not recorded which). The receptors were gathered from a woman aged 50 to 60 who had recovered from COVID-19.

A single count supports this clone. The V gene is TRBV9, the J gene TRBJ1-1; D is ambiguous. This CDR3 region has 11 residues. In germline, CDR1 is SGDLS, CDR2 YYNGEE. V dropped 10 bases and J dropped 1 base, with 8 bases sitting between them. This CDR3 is CAHNGNTEAFF. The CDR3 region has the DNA TGTGCCCACAATGGGAACACTGAAGCTTTCTTT.

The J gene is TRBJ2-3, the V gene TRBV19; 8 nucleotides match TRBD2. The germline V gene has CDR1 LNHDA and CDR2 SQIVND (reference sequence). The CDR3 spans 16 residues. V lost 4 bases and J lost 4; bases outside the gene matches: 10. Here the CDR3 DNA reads TGTGCCAGTAGTAAGTCTAGCGGGCATCGGGCAGATACGCAGTATTTT. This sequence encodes CASSKSSGHRADTQYF.

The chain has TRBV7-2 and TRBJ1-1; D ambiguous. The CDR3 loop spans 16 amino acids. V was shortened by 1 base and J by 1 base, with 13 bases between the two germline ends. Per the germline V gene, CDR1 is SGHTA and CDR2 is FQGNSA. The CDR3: CASSLEPSVRNTEAFF. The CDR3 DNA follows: TGTGCCAGCAGCTTAGAGCCGTCGGTACGGAACACTGAAGCTTTCTTT.

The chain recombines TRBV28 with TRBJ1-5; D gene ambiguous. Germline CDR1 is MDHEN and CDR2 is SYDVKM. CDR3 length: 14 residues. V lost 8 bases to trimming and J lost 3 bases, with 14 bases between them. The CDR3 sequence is CASEPSLVNQPQHF. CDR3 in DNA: TGTGCCAGCGAGCCTTCTTTGGTCAATCAGCCCCAGCATTTT.

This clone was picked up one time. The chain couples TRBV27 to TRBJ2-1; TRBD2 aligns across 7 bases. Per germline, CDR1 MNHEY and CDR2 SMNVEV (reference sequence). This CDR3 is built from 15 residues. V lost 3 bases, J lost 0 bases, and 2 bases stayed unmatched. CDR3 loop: CASSFGDYSYNEQFF. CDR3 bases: TGTGCCAGCAGTTTTGGGGACTACTCCTACAATGAGCAGTTCTTC.

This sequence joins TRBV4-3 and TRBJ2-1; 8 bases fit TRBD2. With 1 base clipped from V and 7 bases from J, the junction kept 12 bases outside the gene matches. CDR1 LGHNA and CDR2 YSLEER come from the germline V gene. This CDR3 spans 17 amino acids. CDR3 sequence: CASSQAYSGSVINEQFF. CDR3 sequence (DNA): TGCGCCAGCAGCCAAGCCTACAGCGGGAGTGTGATAAATGAGCAGTTCTTC.

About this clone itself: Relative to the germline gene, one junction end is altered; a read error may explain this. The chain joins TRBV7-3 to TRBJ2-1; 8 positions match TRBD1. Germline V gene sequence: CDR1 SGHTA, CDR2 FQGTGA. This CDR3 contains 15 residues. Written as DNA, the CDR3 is TGTGCCAGCAGCTTTAAAAACCCCCCGGGGACAGGCCTCGTCTTC. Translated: CASSFKNPPGTGLVF.